These 22 T cell receptor beta chains came from one sample sequenced in a study of shared clonotypes between healthy human individuals. Assay used: immunoSEQ multiplex PCR; TCRdb lists only in-frame clones, some missing. The sample yields about 480,000 clones, roughly 79% seen once. The sequenced material came from PBMCs. The receptors here all came from a woman in her 40s in good health. Some clones in this sample may be carry-over from other donors' samples.

The CDR3 nucleotides read TGTGCCTGGAGTGTGGACAGGGATCTCTACGAGCAGTACTTC. As protein: CAWSVDRDLYEQYF. The chain joins TRBV30 to TRBJ2-7, with 8 bases matching TRBD1. Germline V gene sequence: CDR1 GTSNPN, CDR2 SVGIG (reference sequence). The CDR3 runs to 14 residues. With V trimmed by 0 bases and J by 3 bases, 4 bases remained unmatched.

V usage is TRBV2 and J usage is TRBJ2-5; 7 nucleotides align to TRBD1. Germline values: CDR1 SNHLY, CDR2 FYNNEI. The V and J ends lost 6 bases and 3 bases, in that order; junction bases with no gene match: 4. The CDR3 has 13 amino acids. The DNA of the CDR3 is TGTGCCAGCAGAGGACAGGTTAAAGAGACCCAGTACTTC. Amino acids: CASRGQVKETQYF.

The chain recombines TRBV7-2 with TRBJ2-1; the D gene is possibly TRBD1 (5 bases). Trimming left V 2 bases short and J 4 bases short, with 15 bases between. This CDR3 is 16 amino acids long. Germline assignment: CDR1 SGHTA and CDR2 FQGNSA. This CDR3 reads CASSLRVGQGYNEQFF. CDR3 bases: TGTGCCAGCAGCTTACGTGTGGGGCAGGGATACAATGAGCAGTTCTTC.

Only a few counts were recorded for this clone. V is TRBV4-2 and J is TRBJ2-7; 11 nucleotides line up with TRBD2. Trimming took 2 bases from V and 8 from J; bases not matched to a gene: 8. This CDR3 comprises 15 residues. Looked up from germline, CDR1 is LGHNA and CDR2 is YNFKEQ. The CDR3, as DNA: TGTGCCAGCAGCCAACCAACTAGCGGGAGTGAACAGCAGTACTTC. Its translation: CASSQPTSGSEQQYF.

The gene calls are TRBV10-2 and TRBJ2-5, with 9 bases lining up with TRBD2. The CDR3 extends over 15 amino acids. In germline, CDR1 is WSHSY, CDR2 SAAADI. V lost 6 bases to trimming and J lost 6 bases; unmatched junction nucleotides: 11. CDR3 protein: CASRPPGLAFQTQYF. The CDR3 DNA reads TGCGCCAGCAGGCCCCCGGGACTAGCATTCCAGACCCAGTACTTC.

Remarks on this clone: The junction shows a germline mismatch at one end, possibly a read error. V usage is TRBV13 and J usage is TRBJ1-1; 12 nucleotides agree with TRBD1. The CDR3 spans 14 residues. The germline V gene encodes CDR1 PRHDT and CDR2 FYEKMQ (reference sequence). DNA for the CDR3: TGTGCCAGCAGCTTAAGCATCCGGGACAGGGGGCTTGACTTT. Translation gives CASSLSIRDRGLDF.

V and J are TRBV2 and TRBJ2-5, with 16 positions matching TRBD2. The CDR3 has 16 residues. Losses at the gene ends were 6 bases for V and 5 bases for J; bases not matched to a gene: 6. CDR1 and CDR2 from the germline V gene are SNHLY and FYNNEI. The CDR3 DNA is TGTGCCAGCAGGGTCGGGACTAGCGGGAGGGGTGAGACCCAGTACTTC. As protein: CASRVGTSGRGETQYF.

This chain connects TRBV19 to TRBJ2-7; unclear D gene. From germline, CDR1 is LNHDA and CDR2 SQIVND (reference sequence). The CDR3 has 13 residues. V was trimmed by 4 bases and J by 2 bases, leaving 9 bases between them. The CDR3 bases are TGTGCCAGTAGTACAAACCAGGCCTACGAGCAGTACTTC. Encoded protein: CASSTNQAYEQYF.

V and J are TRBV28 and TRBJ1-6; D not resolved. This CDR3 spans 14 amino acids. Between the trimmed V and J ends, which lost 4 bases and 8 bases, there was a span of 12 bases. Germline assignment: CDR1 MDHEN and CDR2 SYDVKM. The CDR3 DNA sequence: TGTGCCAGCAGTTCCGGGTTGTGGGATTCACCCCTCCACTTT. It is translated as CASSSGLWDSPLHF.

This clone was observed a few times. V usage is TRBV7-2 and J usage is TRBJ1-2; 10 bases fit TRBD1. The CDR3 extends over 18 amino acids. The ends lost 3 bases at V and 3 bases at J; junction bases unmatched: 13. The germline V gene has CDR1 SGHTA and CDR2 FQGNSA. CDR3 nucleotide sequence: TGTGCCAGCAGCTTTACCGGGACAGGGGTGGGATTGGACTATGGCTACACCTTC. Its protein product is CASSFTGTGVGLDYGYTF.

The gene calls are TRBV18 and TRBJ2-6; perhaps TRBD1 as D (6 bases). The CDR3 length is 20 residues. V was shortened by 2 bases and J by 0 bases, with 20 bases between the two germline ends. CDR1 KGHSH and CDR2 LQKENI come from the germline V gene. The CDR3 DNA reads TGTGCCAGCTCACCAATTACCGTGGCAGGGGCCCTCTCTGGGGCCAACGTCCTGACTTTC. Its translation: CASSPITVAGALSGANVLTF.

There are a few counts of this clone. This chain joins TRBV7-6 and TRBJ2-3; D uncertain. In germline, CDR1 is SGHVS, CDR2 FNYEAQ. The length of the CDR3 is 16 residues. The V end was cut by 0 bases, the J end by 3 bases, with 13 bases between. In DNA form, the CDR3 reads TGTGCCAGCAGCTTAGCGGAGCCCGCCGGGACAGATACGCAGTATTTT. It is translated as CASSLAEPAGTDTQYF.

The rearrangement uses TRBV5-4 and TRBJ1-4, with D unresolved. CDR3 length: 15 residues. Germline loops: CDR1 SGHNT, CDR2 YYREEE (reference sequence). Between the trimmed V and J ends, which lost 0 bases and 1 base, there was a span of 7 bases. The CDR3, as DNA: TGTGCCAGCAGCTTGGAGCCCCGAACTAATGAAAAACTGTTTTTT. Translation gives CASSLEPRTNEKLFF.

The CDR3 coding sequence is TGTGCCAGCAGGGGGGGTAGCTGGAAAGAGACCCAGTACTTC. It translates to CASRGGSWKETQYF. This rearrangement joins TRBV2 to TRBJ2-5, with TRBD2 as a possible D gene (6 bases). In germline, CDR1 is SNHLY, CDR2 FYNNEI. The V and J ends lost 6 bases and 3 bases respectively, with 14 bases between them. The CDR3 loop spans 14 amino acids. Variable domain in full (rest from reference TRBV2 and TRBJ2-5): EPEVTQTPSHQVTQMGQEVILRCVPISNHLYFYWYRQILGQKVEFLVSFYNNEISEKSEIFDDQFSVERPDGSNFTLKIRSTKLEDSAMYFCASRGGSWKETQYFGPGTRLLVL.

This CDR3 reads CASSFQGGSTEAFF. DNA of the CDR3: TGTGCCAGCAGCTTTCAGGGTGGGAGCACTGAAGCTTTCTTT. This rearrangement joins TRBV7-2 to TRBJ1-1; D may be TRBD1 (5 bases). Germline CDR1 is SGHTA and CDR2 is FQGNSA. The CDR3 is 14 residues long. V gave up 3 bases and J gave up 4 bases, with 12 bases separating them.

V usage is TRBV2 and J usage is TRBJ2-1; TRBD2 agrees at 8 bases. The germline V gene has CDR1 SNHLY and CDR2 FYNNEI. This CDR3 is 13 amino acids long. With V trimmed by 8 bases and J by 7 bases, 7 bases remained unmatched. The CDR3 protein is CASVGLARNEQFF. The CDR3 coding sequence is TGTGCCAGCGTAGGACTAGCCCGTAATGAGCAGTTCTTC.

J is TRBJ2-1 and V is TRBV7-6; either TRBD1 or TRBD2 may fit D (6 bases each). The length of the CDR3 is 16 residues. CDR1 is SGHVS and CDR2 is FNYEAQ in the germline V gene. The V gene lost 4 bases and the J gene lost 2 bases, with 15 bases spanning the gap. Written as DNA, the CDR3 is TGTGCCAGCAGCTCGGGGGCACGCATGGCCTACAATGAGCAGTTCTTC. It encodes CASSSGARMAYNEQFF. Using reference TRBV7-6 and TRBJ2-1 for the parts outside the CDR3, the full variable domain is GAGVSQSPRYKVTKRGQDVALRCDPISGHVSLYWYRQALGQGPEFLTYFNYEAQQDKSGLPNDRFSAERPEGSISTLTIQRTEQRDSAMYRCASSSGARMAYNEQFFGPGTRLTVL.

The V gene is TRBV28, the J gene TRBJ2-3; D remains ambiguous. The CDR3 has 15 residues. V was shortened by 4 bases and J by 1 base, with 12 bases between the two germline ends. The germline gives CDR1 MDHEN, CDR2 SYDVKM. In nucleotides, the CDR3 is TGTGCCAGCAGTTCGTCCCGACTGGGCACAGATACGCAGTATTTT. It specifies CASSSSRLGTDTQYF.

This chain's CDR3 is CASSQDIASGYYNEQFF. In DNA form, the CDR3 reads TGCGCCAGCAGCCAAGATATCGCTAGCGGGTACTACAATGAGCAGTTCTTC. This chain uses TRBV4-1 with TRBJ2-1; 8 bases are shared with TRBD2. This CDR3 contains 17 residues. Germline CDR1 and CDR2: MGHRA and YSYEKL. The V gene end was trimmed by 0 bases and the J gene end by 3 bases; junction bases not matched to a gene: 7.

V is TRBV5-6 and J is TRBJ2-7; 7 bases match TRBD1. The V gene's germline CDR1 is SGHDT and CDR2 YYEEEE. J lost 0 bases, V lost 2 bases, and 8 bases had no gene match. CDR3 length equals 16 residues. The CDR3 nucleotides read TGTGCCAGCAGCTTCTTGTCCGGACAGGCCTCCTACGAGCAGTACTTC. Amino acid sequence: CASSFLSGQASYEQYF.

This clone was counted between two and nine times. Other nucleotide sequences from this sample produce the same CDR3. This sequence joins TRBV9 and TRBJ2-2, with 9 bases fitting TRBD2. Germline CDR1 reads SGDLS; CDR2 reads YYNGEE. With 0 bases clipped from V and 1 base from J, the junction kept 1 base outside the gene matches. This CDR3 is built from 16 residues. The CDR3 spells CASSVGSGRNTGELFF. CDR3 bases: TGTGCCAGCAGCGTAGGTAGCGGGAGGAACACCGGGGAGCTGTTTTTT.

Of note for this clone: This may arise from a read error, as a much more abundant clone is one base away. This rearrangement joins TRBV2 to TRBJ2-7; perhaps TRBD1 as D (6 bases). This CDR3 has 12 amino acids. Trimming removed 2 bases at V and 9 bases at J, with 11 bases between. The germline CDR1 and CDR2 sequences are SNHLY and FYNNEI. CDR3 nucleotide sequence: TGTGCCAGCAGTGAAACAGGGACCAGGCAGTACTTC. It translates to CASSETGTRQYF.